The 18 T cell receptor beta chains below all came from one sample that was sequenced in a study of blood T cell repertoires in COVID-19. Here immunoSEQ multiplex PCR was the method, and the copy in TCRdb shows in-frame clones only, minus some. The profile shows about 99,000 clones, roughly 82% of them singletons. The sample consisted of peripheral blood. The source is a man aged 60-69 years with acute or convalescent COVID-19.

The chain couples TRBV4-1 to TRBJ1-1; 9 bases are a match to TRBD1. Germline V CDR1 and CDR2: MGHRA, YSYEKL. Trimming took 4 bases from V and 0 from J; bases not matched to a gene: 6. The CDR3 totals 16 residues. The CDR3 reads CASSRSGTGLNTEAFF. CDR3 nucleotide sequence: TGCGCCAGCAGCCGTTCCGGGACAGGGCTGAACACTGAAGCTTTCTTT.

The genes are TRBV27 and TRBJ2-2; D may be TRBD1 (6 bases). V was trimmed by 5 bases and J by 6 bases, leaving 13 bases between them. The CDR3 sequence is 14 residues long. Germline-derived CDR1 and CDR2 are MNHEY and SMNVEV (reference sequence). For the CDR3, the DNA is TGTGCCAGCAGTCTAACACAGGGACCCGGGGAGCTGTTTTTT. This gives the protein CASSLTQGPGELFF.

This clone was counted a single time. The chain couples TRBV6-6 to TRBJ1-5; D not resolved. V was trimmed by 8 bases and J by 1 base, leaving 15 bases between them. The CDR3 has 15 amino acids. CDR1 MNHNY and CDR2 SVGAGI come from the germline V gene (reference sequence). The CDR3 reads CASYTRTTSNQPQHF. The CDR3 DNA reads TGTGCCAGCTACACCCGAACCACAAGCAATCAGCCCCAGCATTTT.

This clone was counted only a few times. The chain uses TRBV5-1 and TRBJ2-1, with D hard to call. Germline V lookup: CDR1 SGHRS, CDR2 YFSETQ. CDR3 length equals 12 residues. V was shortened by 0 bases and J by 8 bases, with 6 bases between the two germline ends. CDR3 protein: CASSLDFYEQFF. The CDR3 nucleotides read TGCGCCAGCAGCTTGGACTTCTATGAGCAGTTCTTC.

The gene calls are TRBV28 and TRBJ2-5; 10 bases are a match to TRBD2. The germline CDR1 and CDR2 sequences are MDHEN and SYDVKM. The CDR3 length is 18 residues. J was trimmed by 5 bases and V by 10 bases; bases with no gene match: 22. DNA for the CDR3: TGTGCCAAGTGCCCGAGAAAGCGGGAGGGGGGATATAAGGAGACCCAGTACTTC. The encoded protein is CAKCPRKREGGYKETQYF.

In nucleotides, the CDR3 is TGTGCCAGCAGCCCTCCAGGGGGTCCCGGGGCCAACGTCCTGACTTTC. This codes for CASSPPGGPGANVLTF. The V and J genes are TRBV7-9 and TRBJ2-6; 7 bases align to TRBD1. Germline CDR1 SEHNR, CDR2 FQNEAQ (reference sequence). J was trimmed by 4 bases and V by 5 bases; bases with no gene match: 8. The CDR3 totals 16 residues.

The genes are TRBV3-1 (or the pseudogene TRBV3-2) and TRBJ2-3; 11 bases map to TRBD2. V lost 0 bases and J lost 4; bases outside the gene matches: 6. Looked up from germline, CDR1 is LGHDT and CDR2 is YNNKEL (reference sequence). There are 17 residues in the CDR3. The CDR3 nucleotides read TGTGCCAGCAGCCAAGATTTCTCTAGCGGGAGGTCAGATACGCAGTATTTT. Translated, it gives CASSQDFSSGRSDTQYF.

This chain joins TRBV6-1 and TRBJ1-4; 9 bases map to TRBD1. J lost 14 bases, V lost 4 bases, and 11 bases had no gene match. This CDR3 has 14 residues. The germline CDR1 and CDR2 sequences are MNHNS and SASEGT. CDR3 sequence (DNA): TGTGCCAGCAGTGGTACAGGGGGCAGCCCTTGGCTGTTTTTT. Residues: CASSGTGGSPWLFF.

V usage is TRBV11-3 and J usage is TRBJ2-1, with 14 positions matching TRBD2. V gave up 4 bases and J gave up 10 bases; unmatched junction bases: 12. Germline-derived CDR1 and CDR2 are SGHNT and YENEEA. The length of the CDR3 is 17 residues. The CDR3 DNA reads as TGTGCCAGCAGCTACGGGACTAGCGGGAGTTCTTTAAGGGAGCAGTTCTTC. Translation gives CASSYGTSGSSLREQFF.

The gene calls are TRBV28 and TRBJ1-2; D remains ambiguous. This CDR3 has 12 amino acids. Trimming removed 3 bases from V and 8 bases from J, with 10 bases in between. Germline CDR1 and CDR2: MDHEN and SYDVKM. Here the CDR3 DNA reads TGTGCCAGCAGTTTGCGGGATTACGGCTACACCTTC. Protein product: CASSLRDYGYTF.

In DNA, the CDR3 is TGTGCCAGCAGTGAAATGAAGGGGGCAGCGGTAAACACCATATATTTT. Translating it yields CASSEMKGAAVNTIYF. The J gene is TRBJ1-3, the V gene TRBV6-1, with 7 bases identical to TRBD1. Losses at the gene ends were 2 bases for V and 6 bases for J; bases not matched to a gene: 10. CDR1 MNHNS and CDR2 SASEGT come from the germline V gene. The CDR3 contains 16 residues.

The CDR3 loop reads CASSIAQGAGTEAFF. The CDR3 DNA reads TGTGCCAGTAGTATAGCTCAGGGGGCGGGCACTGAAGCTTTCTTT. The chain combines TRBV19 with TRBJ1-1, with TRBD1 matching over 8 bases. V lost 1 base and J lost 4; bases outside the gene matches: 5. Germline V gives CDR1 LNHDA, CDR2 SQIVND (reference sequence). The CDR3 has 15 amino acids.

This clone was observed a few times. The V gene is TRBV2, the J gene TRBJ1-1; the D is unclear. The V gene's germline CDR1 is SNHLY and CDR2 FYNNEI. V lost 1 base and J 0 bases, leaving 6 bases between the germline ends. The CDR3 contains 14 residues. The CDR3 loop is CASSEVRMNTEAFF. The CDR3 DNA reads as TGTGCCAGCAGTGAAGTCAGAATGAACACTGAAGCTTTCTTT.

This chain uses TRBV7-9 with TRBJ1-4, with D hard to call. This CDR3 is built from 14 residues. From germline, CDR1 is SEHNR and CDR2 FQNEAQ (reference sequence). Trimming left V 5 bases short and J 13 bases short, with 20 bases between. The CDR3 DNA sequence: TGTGCCAGCAGCCCCCGGGCGGATTCCGGGATACTGTTTTTT. Its translation is CASSPRADSGILFF.

The CDR3, as DNA: TGTGCCAGCAGCTTTTTGGCCAACCCTTGGGAGCAGTTCTTC. Its protein product is CASSFLANPWEQFF. J is TRBJ2-1 and V is TRBV5-6; D unclear. This CDR3 contains 14 residues. Germline V gene lookup returns CDR1 SGHDT and CDR2 YYEEEE. V gave up 2 bases and J gave up 10 bases, with 16 bases separating them.

DNA for the CDR3: TGTGCCATCAGTAAACTAGCGGGAGGCCTCTCCGGGGAGCTGTTTTTT. Protein product: CAISKLAGGLSGELFF. V gene TRBV10-3 combines with J gene TRBJ2-2, with 12 bases that match TRBD2. V lost 5 bases to trimming and J lost 6 bases; unmatched junction nucleotides: 7. The germline CDR1 and CDR2 sequences are ENHRY and SYGVKD. This CDR3 is built from 16 residues.

The J gene is TRBJ1-5, the V gene TRBV11-2; D remains unclear. Germline V gene lookup returns CDR1 SGHAT and CDR2 FQNNGV. This CDR3 comprises 15 residues. The germline V and J ends were trimmed by 2 bases and 0 bases, with 8 bases remaining between them. The CDR3 is CASSLSSSSNQPQHF. CDR3 bases: TGTGCCAGCAGCTTAAGTTCTAGTAGCAATCAGCCCCAGCATTTT.

The chain uses TRBV18 and TRBJ1-1; D not certain. The CDR3 spans 14 residues. Trimming removed 3 bases from V and 0 bases from J, with 8 bases in between. CDR1 is KGHSH and CDR2 is LQKENI in the germline V gene. CDR3 sequence: CASSPPVLNTEAFF. In nucleotides, the CDR3 is TGTGCCAGCTCACCCCCTGTCCTGAACACTGAAGCTTTCTTT.